This is a list of T cell receptor beta chains from one sample in a study of cytotoxic CD8 clonotypes in ibrutinib-treated CLL. The table came from immunoSEQ multiplex PCR; TCRdb's copy has only in-frame clones and leaves some out. The sample lists approximately 280,000 clones; around 76% were seen once. The sample in question was PBMCs, obtained at disease progression, from a patient treated with ibrutinib. These TCRs come from a human donor with chronic lymphocytic leukemia. CDR3s include the opening cysteine and the closing phenylalanine or tryptophan. D genes are given only for firm matches. The listing skips clone size in some rows; elsewhere it reads once, few, many or a size class.

CASSSLGDRVDQPQHF	TGTGCCAGCAGCTCGCTAGGGGACAGGGTGGATCAGCCCCAGCATTTT	TRBD1	few	TRBV7-9	TRBJ1-5
CASSPGQKTDTQYF	TGTGCCAGCTCACCGGGACAGAAAACAGATACGCAGTATTTT	TRBD1	once	TRBV18	TRBJ2-3
CASSVFQRQGVYEQFF	TGTGCCAGCAGCGTATTTCAACGTCAAGGGGTCTATGAGCAGTTCTTC	NA	NA	TRBV9	TRBJ2-1
CASSLAWTGGFNGEQYF	TGCGCCAGCAGCTTGGCCTGGACAGGGGGCTTTAACGGCGAGCAGTACTTC	TRBD1	NA	TRBV5-1	TRBJ2-7
CASSLLQGTYNEQFF	TGTGCCAGCAGCTTACTACAGGGGACGTACAATGAGCAGTTCTTC	TRBD1	NA	TRBV11-2	TRBJ2-1
CASSRTGGAIGYTF	TGTGCCAGCAGCCGGACAGGGGGCGCGATTGGCTACACCTTC	TRBD1	NA	TRBV11-3	TRBJ1-2
CASRATGPLSPLHF	TGCGCCAGCAGAGCAACAGGGCCCCTGTCACCCCTCCACTTT	NA	NA	TRBV10-2	TRBJ1-6
CASSISSGQVMNTEAFF	TGCGCCAGCAGTATATCTTCGGGACAGGTAATGAACACTGAAGCTTTCTTT	TRBD1	NA	TRBV10-2	TRBJ1-1
CASSLDRPPYEQYF	TGTGCCAGCAGCTTGGACAGGCCGCCCTACGAGCAGTACTTC	TRBD1	NA	TRBV11-1	TRBJ2-7
CASSPDQETQYF	TGTGCCAGCTCACCAGACCAAGAGACCCAGTACTTC	NA	many	TRBV18	TRBJ2-5
CASKRGGVEKLFF	TGTGCCAGCAAGCGGGGCGGAGTGGAAAAACTGTTTTTT	NA	NA	TRBV6-5	TRBJ1-4
CASSEGGQTAEAFF	TGTGCCAGCAGTGAAGGGGGACAAACCGCTGAAGCTTTCTTT	NA	NA	TRBV25-1	TRBJ1-1
CASRSTGPSSYEQYF	TGCGCCAGCAGATCGACAGGCCCTAGCTCCTACGAGCAGTACTTC	NA	NA	TRBV5-1	TRBJ2-7
CASSQDPGSGELFF	TGTGCCAGCAGCCAGGACCCCGGGTCCGGGGAGCTGTTTTTT	NA	NA	TRBV11-2	TRBJ2-2
CAISEWRASTYEQYF	TGTGCCATCAGTGAATGGCGGGCTAGCACCTACGAGCAGTACTTC	NA	NA	TRBV10-3	TRBJ2-7
CASSPDRGAEKLFF	TGTGCCAGCAGCCCGGACAGGGGGGCTGAAAAACTGTTTTTT	TRBD1	few	TRBV6-5	TRBJ1-4
CSVGGQASNYGYTF	TGCAGCGTTGGCGGACAGGCATCTAACTATGGCTACACCTTC	TRBD1	NA	TRBV29-1	TRBJ1-2
CASSIGGGYTF	TGTGCCAGTAGTATAGGCGGTGGCTACACCTTC	NA	NA	TRBV19	TRBJ1-2
CASSQDHESGGPLRGTQYF	TGCGCCAGCAGCCAAGATCATGAGAGCGGGGGCCCTCTCAGGGGTACGCAGTATTTT	TRBD2	NA	TRBV4-1	TRBJ2-3
CASSPGTSASYEQYF	TGTGCCAGCAGTCCCGGGACTAGCGCTTCCTACGAGCAGTACTTC	TRBD2	NA	TRBV27	TRBJ2-7
CASSYAGQKETQYF	TGTGCCAGCAGTTACGCGGGACAGAAAGAGACCCAGTACTTC	NA	NA	TRBV6-6	TRBJ2-5
CASSELISGNTIYF	TGTGCCAGCAGTGAACTTATCTCTGGAAACACCATATATTTT	NA	NA	TRBV2	TRBJ1-3
CASSEGQGAFVYEQYF	TGTGCCAGCAGTGAGGGACAGGGGGCATTCGTTTACGAGCAGTACTTC	TRBD1	NA	TRBV6-1	TRBJ2-7
CASSFTGGETQYF	TGTGCCAGCAGCTTCACCGGGGGAGAGACCCAGTACTTC	NA	few	TRBV7-3	TRBJ2-5
CASSLDLYGDEQFF	TGTGCCAGCAGCCTGGACTTATATGGGGATGAGCAGTTCTTC	NA	NA	TRBV7-9	TRBJ2-1
CASSLVPWDKGADTQYF	TGCGCCAGCAGCTTGGTGCCCTGGGACAAGGGGGCAGATACGCAGTATTTT	NA	NA	TRBV5-1	TRBJ2-3
CASSQGGTSYEQYF	TGCGCCAGCAGCCAAGGAGGGACCTCCTACGAGCAGTACTTC	NA	NA	TRBV4-1	TRBJ2-7
CASSEGGTSVVRFF	TGTGCCAGCAGTGAAGGGGGGACTAGTGTGGTAAGGTTCTTC	TRBD2	NA	TRBV2	TRBJ2-1
CASSPWGRAVNGELFF	TGTGCCAGCAGCCCGTGGGGCAGGGCCGTGAACGGGGAGCTGTTTTTT	NA	NA	TRBV9	TRBJ2-2
CASKEDRGSVGELFF	TGTGCCAGCAAAGAAGACAGGGGGTCGGTCGGGGAGCTGTTTTTT	TRBD1	NA	TRBV6-1	TRBJ2-2
CASSLGTGESNEQFF	TGTGCCAGCAGCTTGGGAACGGGAGAAAGCAATGAGCAGTTCTTC	NA	NA	TRBV7-9	TRBJ2-1
CASSYPQSVYGYTF	TGTGCCAGCAGTTACCCACAGTCGGTATATGGCTACACCTTC	NA	NA	TRBV6-6	TRBJ1-2
CSVEDSVNREKLFF	TGCAGCGTTGAAGATTCCGTAAATAGGGAAAAACTGTTTTTT	NA	NA	TRBV29-1	TRBJ1-4
CASSRTAGRGRHYGYTF	TGTGCCAGCAGCCGCACCGCGGGCAGGGGCCGGCACTATGGCTACACCTTC	NA	NA	TRBV12-1	TRBJ1-2
CASSLETVLDTQYF	TGCGCCAGCAGCTTGGAGACGGTATTGGATACGCAGTATTTT	NA	few	TRBV5-1	TRBJ2-3
CASSPTTGDYEQYF	TGTGCCAGCTCACCGACGACAGGGGACTACGAGCAGTACTTC	TRBD1	NA	TRBV18	TRBJ2-7
CAAQGADSHTEAFF	TGTGCCGCCCAAGGGGCCGACAGCCACACTGAAGCTTTCTTT	NA	NA	TRBV10-3	TRBJ1-1
CASSPRGKAKNIQYF	TGTGCCAGCAGCCCCCGAGGTAAAGCCAAAAACATTCAGTACTTC	NA	NA	TRBV13	TRBJ2-4
CASSLGDRGSQPQHF	TGCGCCAGCAGCTTGGGGGACAGGGGAAGTCAGCCCCAGCATTTT	TRBD1	NA	TRBV5-1	TRBJ1-5
CASSLERQGVSYEQYF	TGTGCCAGCAGCTTAGAACGGCAGGGAGTTTCCTACGAGCAGTACTTC	NA	NA	TRBV7-2	TRBJ2-7
CASSSPQEGDEQFF	TGTGCCAGCAGCTCACCACAGGAGGGAGATGAGCAGTTCTTC	NA	NA	TRBV7-2	TRBJ2-1
CASSVGHRAAGTGAQYF	TGTGCCAGCAGCGTAGGACATCGAGCGGCGGGGACCGGGGCCCAGTACTTC	NA	NA	TRBV9	TRBJ2-5
CASSSPLGHTTEAFF	TGTGCCAGCAGTTCCCCCTTGGGACACACCACTGAAGCTTTCTTT	NA	NA	TRBV6-5	TRBJ1-1
CASNRGPNTGELFF	TGTGCCAGCAACAGGGGCCCTAACACCGGGGAGCTGTTTTTT	TRBD1	NA	TRBV9	TRBJ2-2
CASSRLRSSYNEQFF	TGCGCCAGCAGCCGCTTACGAAGCTCCTACAATGAGCAGTTCTTC	NA	NA	TRBV10-1	TRBJ2-1
CASGGLAGEQFF	TGTGCCAGTGGGGGACTAGCGGGTGAGCAGTTCTTC	TRBD2	once	TRBV19	TRBJ2-1
CASSESFGQETQYF	TGTGCCAGCAGCGAGAGCTTTGGGCAAGAGACCCAGTACTTC	NA	NA	TRBV9	TRBJ2-5
CASSVVAFGQGTDTQYF	TGTGCCAGCAGCGTAGTAGCATTTGGACAGGGAACAGATACGCAGTATTTT	TRBD1	few	TRBV9	TRBJ2-3
CASSQGRNQPQHF	TGCGCCAGCAGCCAAGGGCGCAATCAGCCCCAGCATTTT	NA	few	TRBV4-1	TRBJ1-5
CATSRAVDSSYEQYF	TGTGCCACCAGCAGAGCCGTGGACAGCTCCTACGAGCAGTACTTC	NA	NA	TRBV15	TRBJ2-7